Reported below is one T cell receptor (beta chain). Sample-barcoded 5' priming and a J-beta primer mix drove a second PCR of 7 to 11 cycles. In TCRdb, the 5' RACE reads were re-called with MiXCR into one record per CDR3 protein. The sample contains 350,000 to 450,000 distinct CDR3 sequences, about half of which appear only once. Germline values: CDR1 MNHEY, CDR2 SMNVEV (reference sequence). The CDR3 sequence is 11 residues long. Trimming cost V 8 bases and J 8 bases, with 11 bases left between them. The data originate from a study of blood T cells in healthy people across ages. Material: blood. The sequence was collected from a man aged 55-75 years in good health. The chain uses TRBV27 and TRBJ2-3; no firm D call. The CDR3 loop reads CASGAMVTQYF. The CDR3 DNA reads TGTGCCAGCGGCGCAATGGTTACGCAGTATTTT.